The 7 T cell receptor beta chains below come from one sample, sequenced in a study of cytomegalovirus exposure and HLA in healthy donors. Vbeta (60) and Jbeta (13) primers were used in the PCR. TCRdb keeps only in-frame clones here, not all; method: immunoSEQ multiplex PCR. The top ten hold 10% to 12% of the sample, which has roughly 130,000 clones, roughly four fifths seen once. Input material: PBMCs. The receptor set was obtained from a male donor in good health and CMV-seropositive.

This chain uses TRBV29-1 with TRBJ2-1; 7 nucleotides agree with TRBD1. Germline values: CDR1 SQVTM, CDR2 ANQGSEA. Trimming took 4 bases from V and 0 from J; bases not matched to a gene: 9. CDR3 length equals 16 residues. The CDR3 protein is CSVARGGLSSYNEQFF. The CDR3 nucleotides read TGCAGCGTTGCGAGAGGGGGCCTCAGCTCCTACAATGAGCAGTTCTTC.

The V gene is TRBV9, the J gene TRBJ1-2; unclear D gene. The CDR3 consists of 13 residues. V was cut by 6 bases and J by 8 bases, with 17 bases left in between. Per the germline V gene, CDR1 is SGDLS and CDR2 is YYNGEE. The CDR3 spells CASTPPGRKGYTF. CDR3 DNA sequence: TGTGCCAGCACCCCACCCGGGAGGAAGGGCTACACCTTC.

This chain joins TRBV4-1 and TRBJ2-3; perhaps TRBD2 as D (5 bases). With 2 bases removed from V and 6 bases from J, the gap between germline ends came to 21 bases. This CDR3 contains 17 residues. CDR1 MGHRA and CDR2 YSYEKL come from the germline V gene. As DNA, the CDR3 is TGCGCCAGCAGCCAACCGTGGGCATCAACCACGGGGGATACGCAGTATTTT. It specifies CASSQPWASTTGDTQYF.

This chain connects TRBV7-2 to TRBJ2-5; D may be TRBD1 (6 bases). CDR3 length: 14 amino acids. Germline-derived CDR1 and CDR2 are SGHTA and FQGNSA. V was clipped by 1 base and J by 5 bases, with 11 bases between them. This CDR3 is CASSLGAGEETQYF. For the CDR3, the DNA is TGTGCCAGCAGCTTAGGGGCAGGGGAGGAGACCCAGTACTTC. Supplemented by reference TRBV7-2 and TRBJ2-5, the full variable domain reads GAGVSQSPSNKVTEKGKDVELRCDPISGHTALYWYRQSLGQGLEFLIYFQGNSAPDKSGLPSDRFSAERTGGSVSTLTIQRTQQEDSAVYLCASSLGAGEETQYFGPGTRLLVL.

This clone occurred a few times. CDR3 protein: CASSARTGGAVEYYGYTF. The CDR3 nucleotides are TGTGCCAGCAGCGCCCGGACAGGGGGCGCCGTTGAATACTATGGCTACACCTTC. The chain carries TRBV5-4 and TRBJ1-2; 11 nucleotides align to TRBD1. V lost 4 bases to trimming and J lost 3 bases; unmatched junction nucleotides: 14. Germline V gene data show CDR1 as SGHNT and CDR2 as YYREEE (reference sequence). CDR3 size: 18 residues.

The V call is TRBV5-1, the J call TRBJ2-5; 7 bases agree with TRBD2. CDR3 length: 14 amino acids. V shed 4 bases, J shed 5 bases, and the junction held 8 bases outside the gene matches. Germline V gene lookup returns CDR1 SGHRS and CDR2 YFSETQ. The CDR3 is CASSGGVPKETQYF. As DNA, the CDR3 is TGCGCCAGCAGCGGGGGGGTCCCCAAGGAGACCCAGTACTTC.

J is TRBJ2-7 and V is TRBV5-1, with a tentative D call TRBD2 (5 bases). Germline lookup yields CDR1 SGHRS and CDR2 YFSETQ. The germline V and J ends were trimmed by 0 bases and 2 bases, with 9 bases remaining between them. The CDR3 runs 14 residues. The DNA for the CDR3 is TGCGCCAGCAGCTTGGAAGGGAGCCCCTACGAGCAGTACTTC. It encodes CASSLEGSPYEQYF.